This passage covers 18 T cell receptor beta chains from one sample sequenced in a study of CD8 T cells in ankylosing spondylitis. Study conclusions and caveats: A TCR beta motif of fewer than 10 highly homologous variants seemed to mark ankylosing spondylitis blood.

Via MiXCR, TCRdb re-called the 5' RACE reads, giving one row per CDR3 protein. The sample lists about 450,000 distinct CDR3 sequences, roughly 26% occurring once. These receptors have no identified antigens. Sequences were obtained from blood, either unsorted or a sorted T cell fraction (not recorded which). The receptors come from a male donor with ankylosing spondylitis.

The chain employs TRBV2 and TRBJ2-1, with no clear D. V was pared by 6 bases and J by 0 bases, with 12 bases between. Germline-derived CDR1 and CDR2 are SNHLY and FYNNEI. The CDR3 has 15 amino acids. Written as DNA, the CDR3 is TGTGCCAGCAGGGGCTGGGTGAGCTCCTACAATGAGCAGTTCTTC. Translating it yields CASRGWVSSYNEQFF.

This clonotype occurred a few times. The rearrangement joins TRBV14 to TRBJ1-2; possible D gene TRBD1, 5 bases. Germline V gene sequence: CDR1 SGHDN, CDR2 FVKESK. This CDR3 spans 14 amino acids. V shed 2 bases and J shed 2 bases, with 9 bases lying between them. The CDR3 bases are TGTGCCAGCAGCCAACGGGGGGGGAACTATGGCTACACCTTC. Translated, it gives CASSQRGGNYGYTF.

This clonotype has just a few counts. The V call is TRBV5-1, the J call TRBJ1-1, with D tentatively TRBD1 (6 bases). V lost 3 bases and J lost 4, with 16 bases in between. CDR3 size: 15 residues. Germline loops: CDR1 SGHRS, CDR2 YFSETQ. In DNA, the CDR3 is TGCGCCAGCAGCTCGTTACAGGGTGGCAGCACTGAAGCTTTCTTT. It yields the protein CASSSLQGGSTEAFF.

The table lists this clonotype with a few counts. V gene TRBV20-1 combines with J gene TRBJ2-3; the D gene is possibly TRBD2 (5 bases). The CDR3 covers 13 residues. V lost 6 bases and J lost 1, with 11 bases in between. From germline, CDR1 is DFQATT and CDR2 SNEGSKA (reference sequence). The CDR3 loop reads CSASSAGTDTQYF. The CDR3 DNA reads TGCAGTGCGAGTAGCGCCGGCACAGATACGCAGTATTTT.

The chain combines TRBV19 with TRBJ2-5; tentatively, D is TRBD2 (6 bases). The CDR3 has 12 amino acids. The germline V and J ends were trimmed by 9 bases and 0 bases, with 8 bases remaining between them. The germline CDR1 and CDR2 sequences are LNHDA and SQIVND (reference sequence). CDR3 nucleotides: TGTGCCAGCGGACTAAACCAAGAGACCCAGTACTTC. It is translated as CASGLNQETQYF. The full variable domain, rest sourced from reference TRBV19 and TRBJ2-5, is DGGITQSPKYLFRKEGQNVTLSCEQNLNHDAMYWYRQDPGQGLRLIYYSQIVNDFQKGDIAEGYSVSREKKESFPLTVTSAQKNPTAFYLCASGLNQETQYFGPGTRLLVL.

The rearrangement joins TRBV24-1 to TRBJ2-5; D gene uncertain. The germline V gene encodes CDR1 KGHDR and CDR2 SFDVKD. This CDR3 spans 14 amino acids. V lost 1 base and J 2 bases, leaving 7 bases between the germline ends. This CDR3 reads CATSDLGPQETQYF. The CDR3 DNA follows: TGTGCCACCAGTGATTTAGGCCCGCAAGAGACCCAGTACTTC.

As concerns this clonotype: Possible read error: a much larger clone is one base away. The chain has TRBV12-3 or TRBV12-4 and TRBJ1-3; D is uncertain. The CDR3 is 12 residues long. The DNA for the CDR3 is TGTGCCAGCAGTTCCTCTGGAAACACCGTATATTTT. Translated: CASSSSGNTVYF.

There are a few counts of this clonotype. The gene calls are TRBV7-8 and TRBJ2-7; D possibly corresponds to TRBD2 (5 bases). The CDR3 is made up of 16 amino acids. Germline assignment: CDR1 SGHVS and CDR2 FQNEAQ. Between the trimmed V and J ends, which lost 5 bases and 0 bases, there was a span of 17 bases. The CDR3 loop reads CASSAFSDLSSYEQYF. The DNA for the CDR3 is TGTGCCAGCAGCGCGTTTAGCGACCTAAGCTCCTACGAGCAGTACTTC.

The chain is built from TRBV7-2 and TRBJ2-3; 7 bases are shared with TRBD2. Germline V gene lookup returns CDR1 SGHTA and CDR2 FQGNSA. V trimming: 3 bases; J trimming: 1 base; junction bases outside the gene matches: 7. The CDR3 loop spans 16 amino acids. The CDR3 region is CASSLLAAPGTDTQYF. The CDR3, as DNA: TGTGCCAGCAGCTTGCTAGCGGCCCCGGGCACAGATACGCAGTATTTT. The complete variable domain, with remaining parts taken from reference TRBV7-2 and TRBJ2-3, reads GAGVSQSPSNKVTEKGKDVELRCDPISGHTALYWYRQSLGQGLEFLIYFQGNSAPDKSGLPSDRFSAERTGGSVSTLTIQRTQQEDSAVYLCASSLLAAPGTDTQYFGPGTRLTVL.

This clonotype occurred many times. This chain uses TRBV3-1 with TRBJ2-5, with TRBD2 identical over 7 bases. The length of the CDR3 is 13 residues. From germline, CDR1 is LGHDT and CDR2 YNNKEL (reference sequence). The J segment lost 5 bases and the V segment lost 3 bases, leaving 3 bases of the junction unmatched. CDR3 bases: TGTGCCAGCAGCCATCGCGGGAGCGAGACCCAGTACTTC. Protein: CASSHRGSETQYF.

The chain uses TRBV11-1 and TRBJ1-1, with 7 nucleotides matching TRBD1. Germline V gives CDR1 SGHAT, CDR2 FQDESV (reference sequence). Trimming at V came to 0 bases and at J to 6 bases, leaving 16 bases not matched to a gene. The CDR3 sequence is 18 residues long. DNA for the CDR3: TGTGCCAGCAGCTTAGCTATGGGGGGCCCAGGGAGGGGGCCTGAAGCTTTCTTT. Its protein product is CASSLAMGGPGRGPEAFF.

This clonotype was seen more than once but under ten times. The genes are TRBV6-1 and TRBJ1-2; 7 positions match TRBD1. The ends lost 2 bases at V and 4 bases at J; junction bases unmatched: 4. CDR1 is MNHNS and CDR2 is SASEGT in the germline V gene. This CDR3 contains 14 residues. CDR3 in DNA: TGTGCCAGCAGTGAACCACAGGGGAGCTATGGCTACACCTTC. It codes for CASSEPQGSYGYTF.

This clonotype has only a few counts. The V call is TRBV7-8, the J call TRBJ1-5; TRBD1 might be the D (5 bases). V dropped 5 bases and J dropped 3 bases, with 11 bases sitting between them. Germline loops: CDR1 SGHVS, CDR2 FQNEAQ. The CDR3 has 14 residues. CDR3 in amino acids: CASSPRDDNQPQHF. CDR3 in DNA: TGTGCCAGCAGCCCCAGGGACGACAATCAGCCCCAGCATTTT.

V and J are TRBV19 and TRBJ2-1; 13 bases align to TRBD2. Unmatched junction bases numbered 14, after V lost 6 bases and J lost 12 bases. The CDR3 runs to 16 residues. The germline V gene encodes CDR1 LNHDA and CDR2 SQIVND (reference sequence). CDR3 residues: CASSLPGLAGSSVQFF. The CDR3 DNA follows: TGTGCCAGTAGCCTTCCGGGACTAGCGGGAAGCTCGGTGCAGTTCTTC.

The J gene is TRBJ1-1, the V gene TRBV7-8; maybe TRBD1 (5 bases). CDR1 is SGHVS, CDR2 FQNEAQ, per germline. This CDR3 is 14 amino acids long. V lost 1 base to trimming and J lost 3 bases, with 9 bases between them. The CDR3 bases are TGTGCCAGCAGCTTAGGGGGGAGGGACACTGAAGCTTTCTTT. Amino acid sequence: CASSLGGRDTEAFF.

The chain joins TRBV10-3 to TRBJ2-7, with 11 positions matching TRBD1. V lost 6 bases to trimming and J lost 6 bases; unmatched junction nucleotides: 13. The germline gives CDR1 ENHRY, CDR2 SYGVKD. CDR3 length equals 16 residues. The DNA for the CDR3 is TGTGCCATCAGCCAAACAACCGGGACAGGGGGTAGCGAGCAGTACTTC. This gives the protein CAISQTTGTGGSEQYF.

The chain joins TRBV29-1 to TRBJ2-7; D may be TRBD2 (5 bases). Trimming shortened V by 6 bases and J by 0 bases, and 15 bases separated the two germline ends. This CDR3 has 14 amino acids. Germline V lookup: CDR1 SQVTM, CDR2 ANQGSEA. The CDR3 sequence: CSVGGSGSSYEQYF. In nucleotides, the CDR3 is TGCAGCGTGGGCGGGTCAGGTAGCTCCTACGAGCAGTACTTC.

The gene calls are TRBV11-1 and TRBJ2-1, with D possibly TRBD1 on 6 matching bases. CDR1 and CDR2 (germline): SGHAT, FQDESV (reference sequence). V was trimmed by 5 bases and J by 0 bases, leaving 20 bases between them. The CDR3 totals 18 residues. CDR3 amino acids: CASSGVAGAGPSYNEQFF. CDR3 sequence (DNA): TGTGCCAGCAGCGGGGTGGCAGGGGCTGGCCCCTCCTACAATGAGCAGTTCTTC.